These 11 T cell receptor beta chains were all obtained from the same sample, sequenced in a study of T cell repertoires in cytomegalovirus infection. MiXCR, run by TCRdb on the reads, gives a single entry per CDR3 protein. Of some 800,000 distinct CDR3 sequences listed, over 25% were seen once; the top ten hold 9.5% to 15%. These receptors' antigens are unknown. The sequencing used cultured CD8+ T cells from PBMCs, collected from culture after CMV antigen stimulation. These receptors came from a human donor in good health (CMV status not recorded). Some clones in this sample may be carry-over from other donors' samples.

This clonotype has at least ten counts. The chain employs TRBV7-6 and TRBJ2-1, with D perhaps TRBD2 (6 bases). The V gene lost 5 bases and the J gene lost 7 bases, with 18 bases spanning the gap. The germline V gene has CDR1 SGHVS and CDR2 FNYEAQ. This CDR3 comprises 15 residues. In DNA, the CDR3 is TGTGCCAGCAGCCTCCTCTTTGTGGGGGGTAATGAGCAGTTCTTC. Its protein product is CASSLLFVGGNEQFF.

This clonotype was found many times. CDR3: CASSLTQASLGPDTQYF. The CDR3 nucleotides read TGCGCCAGCAGCTTGACCCAGGCGTCGCTGGGACCAGATACGCAGTATTTT. The V gene is TRBV5-1, the J gene TRBJ2-3, with D possibly being TRBD1 or TRBD2 (5 bases each). Trimming stripped 1 base from V and 4 bases from J, with 19 bases between. CDR3 length: 17 residues. Germline V lookup: CDR1 SGHRS, CDR2 YFSETQ.

This clonotype was observed a few times. The rearrangement uses TRBV7-8 and TRBJ2-5; 7 bases line up with TRBD1. Trimming took 2 bases from V and 2 from J; bases not matched to a gene: 11. The CDR3 extends over 17 amino acids. Germline CDR1 reads SGHVS; CDR2 reads FQNEAQ. Written as DNA, the CDR3 is TGTGCCAGCAGCTTATCATACCCACAGGGGCGTCAAGAGACCCAGTACTTC. Its translation: CASSLSYPQGRQETQYF.

The chain has TRBV20-1 and TRBJ2-7; the match to TRBD1 covers 11 bases. Per germline, CDR1 DFQATT and CDR2 SNEGSKA (reference sequence). V shed 2 bases and J 4 bases; nucleotides not matched to a gene: 4. The CDR3 is made up of 14 amino acids. The DNA of the CDR3 is TGCAGTGCTAGATGGACAGGGGGCAGGTACGAGCAGTACGTC. It encodes CSARWTGGRYEQYV.

V is TRBV4-1 and J is TRBJ1-5; unclear D gene. Deletions cut 3 bases from V and 0 bases from J, with 12 bases between. CDR3 size: 16 residues. In germline, CDR1 is MGHRA, CDR2 YSYEKL. CDR3 bases: TGCGCCAGCAGCCAGGACGGAACCCTTAGCAATCAGCCCCAGCATTTT. Translating it yields CASSQDGTLSNQPQHF.

Many counts were recorded for this clonotype. This chain connects TRBV7-6 to TRBJ1-1; perhaps TRBD1 as D (6 bases). The CDR3 runs to 16 residues. CDR1 and CDR2 from the germline V gene are SGHVS and FNYEAQ. Trimming cost V 1 base and J 5 bases, with 17 bases left between them. The CDR3 nucleotides read TGTGCCAGCAGCTTAGACCCCTTGAGGACAGAGACTGAAGCTTTCTTT. Translation: CASSLDPLRTETEAFF.

This clonotype was seen more than once but under ten times. The chain has TRBV2 and TRBJ1-2; TRBD1 is a possible D gene (5 bases). The germline gives CDR1 SNHLY, CDR2 FYNNEI. There are 17 residues in the CDR3. V was shortened by 2 bases and J by 1 base, with 17 bases between the two germline ends. CDR3 amino acids: CASSERDHLILNYGYTF. DNA for the CDR3: TGTGCCAGCAGTGAAAGGGACCACCTTATCCTTAACTATGGCTACACCTTC. Looking up the rest from reference TRBV2 and TRBJ1-2 gives the full variable domain: EPEVTQTPSHQVTQMGQEVILRCVPISNHLYFYWYRQILGQKVEFLVSFYNNEISEKSEIFDDQFSVERPDGSNFTLKIRSTKLEDSAMYFCASSERDHLILNYGYTFGSGTRLTVV.

The chain joins TRBV5-8 to TRBJ1-2, with 7 bases fitting TRBD1. The CDR3 length is 14 residues. Germline lookup yields CDR1 SGHTS and CDR2 YDEGEE. J lost 6 bases, V lost 0 bases, and 5 bases had no gene match. The CDR3 DNA reads TGTGCCAGCAGCTTGGGGACAGGCTTACATGGCTACACCTTC. Amino acids: CASSLGTGLHGYTF.

The rearrangement joins TRBV27 to TRBJ2-2; maybe TRBD2 (6 bases). Germline values: CDR1 MNHEY, CDR2 SMNVEV (reference sequence). The CDR3 spans 14 residues. V lost 4 bases and J lost 3, with 9 bases in between. The CDR3 DNA reads TGTGCCAGCAGTTCCGGACTATACACCGGGGAGCTGTTTTTT. Protein: CASSSGLYTGELFF.

This clonotype has only a few counts. The rearrangement joins TRBV7-6 to TRBJ1-1, with 8 bases identical to TRBD1. The V and J ends lost 5 bases and 0 bases, in that order; junction bases with no gene match: 5. Per germline, CDR1 SGHVS and CDR2 FNYEAQ. CDR3 length: 15 residues. The CDR3 loop reads CASSPYRGLNTEAFF. DNA for the CDR3: TGTGCCAGCAGCCCTTACAGGGGGTTGAACACTGAAGCTTTCTTT.

The rearrangement uses TRBV7-2 and TRBJ1-1; 7 positions match TRBD1. Germline CDR1 reads SGHTA; CDR2 reads FQGNSA. This CDR3 contains 17 residues. Germline trimming cut 1 base from V and 3 bases from J; bases unmatched to any gene: 11. This chain's CDR3 is CASSLERQGGRDTEAFF. CDR3 DNA sequence: TGTGCCAGCAGCTTAGAGCGACAGGGTGGACGCGACACTGAAGCTTTCTTT.